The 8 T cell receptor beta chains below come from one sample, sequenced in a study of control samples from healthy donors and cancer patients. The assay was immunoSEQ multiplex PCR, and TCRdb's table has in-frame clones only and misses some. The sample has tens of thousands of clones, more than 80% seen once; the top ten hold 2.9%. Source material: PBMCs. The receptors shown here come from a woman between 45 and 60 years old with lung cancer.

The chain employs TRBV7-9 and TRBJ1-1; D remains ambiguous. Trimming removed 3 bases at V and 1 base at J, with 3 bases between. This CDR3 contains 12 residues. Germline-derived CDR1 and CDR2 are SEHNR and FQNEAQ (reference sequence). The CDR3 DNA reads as TGTGCCAGCAGCTTTGGGAACACTGAAGCTTTCTTT. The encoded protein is CASSFGNTEAFF.

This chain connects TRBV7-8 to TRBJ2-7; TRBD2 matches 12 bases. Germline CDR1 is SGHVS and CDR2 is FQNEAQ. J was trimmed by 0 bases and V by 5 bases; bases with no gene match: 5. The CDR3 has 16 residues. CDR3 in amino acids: CASSRGLAGNSYEQYF. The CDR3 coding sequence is TGTGCCAGCAGCAGGGGACTAGCGGGCAACTCCTACGAGCAGTACTTC. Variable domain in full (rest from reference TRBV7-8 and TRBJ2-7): GAGVSQSPRYKVAKRGQDVALRCDPISGHVSLFWYQQALGQGPEFLTYFQNEAQLDKSGLPSDRFFAERPEGSVSTLKIQRTQQEDSAVYLCASSRGLAGNSYEQYFGPGTRLTVT.

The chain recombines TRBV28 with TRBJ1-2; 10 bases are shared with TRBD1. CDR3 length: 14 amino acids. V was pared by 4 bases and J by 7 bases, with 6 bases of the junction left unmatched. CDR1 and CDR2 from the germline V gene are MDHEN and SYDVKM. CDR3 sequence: CASSYLGQGVGYTF. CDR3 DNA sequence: TGTGCCAGCAGTTACTTAGGACAGGGGGTTGGCTACACCTTC.

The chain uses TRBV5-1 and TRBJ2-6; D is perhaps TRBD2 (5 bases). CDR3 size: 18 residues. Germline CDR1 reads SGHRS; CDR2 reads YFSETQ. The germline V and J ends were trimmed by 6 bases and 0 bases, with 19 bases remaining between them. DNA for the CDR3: TGCGCCAGCAATCTTGTTTCAGGAGGATTCTCTGGGGCCAACGTCCTGACTTTC. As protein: CASNLVSGGFSGANVLTF.

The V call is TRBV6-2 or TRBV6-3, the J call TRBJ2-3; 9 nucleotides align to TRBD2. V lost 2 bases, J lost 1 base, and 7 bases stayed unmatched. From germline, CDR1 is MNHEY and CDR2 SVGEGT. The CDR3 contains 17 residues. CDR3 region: CASSYLLIAGGTDTQYF. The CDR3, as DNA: TGTGCCAGCAGTTACCTCCTCATAGCGGGGGGCACAGATACGCAGTATTTT.

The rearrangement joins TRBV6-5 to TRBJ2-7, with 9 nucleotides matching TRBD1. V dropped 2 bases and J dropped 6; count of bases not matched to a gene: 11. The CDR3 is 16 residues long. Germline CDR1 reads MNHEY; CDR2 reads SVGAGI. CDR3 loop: CASSYPSGTGFGEQYF. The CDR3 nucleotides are TGTGCCAGCAGTTACCCCAGCGGGACAGGGTTCGGCGAGCAGTACTTC.

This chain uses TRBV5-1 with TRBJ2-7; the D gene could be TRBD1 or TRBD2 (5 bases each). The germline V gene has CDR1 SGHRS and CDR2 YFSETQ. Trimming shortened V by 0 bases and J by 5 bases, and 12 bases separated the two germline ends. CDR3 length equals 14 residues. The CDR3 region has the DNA TGCGCCAGCAGCTTGGGACAGCCCGGGAACGAGCAGTACTTC. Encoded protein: CASSLGQPGNEQYF.

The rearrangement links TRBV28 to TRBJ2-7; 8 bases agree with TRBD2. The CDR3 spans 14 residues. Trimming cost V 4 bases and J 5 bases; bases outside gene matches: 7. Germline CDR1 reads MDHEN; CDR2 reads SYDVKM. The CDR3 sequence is CASSSGGARNEQYF. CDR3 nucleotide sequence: TGTGCCAGCAGTTCCGGGGGGGCCAGGAACGAGCAGTACTTC.